This record looks at one T cell receptor (beta chain) sequence and its context. What it recognizes is unknown. This sample is part of a study of shared clonotypes between healthy human individuals. Study at large: Each donor had three CD4 naive, three CD4 memory, two CD8 naive and one CD8 memory plate.

In replicate PCRs of sorted subsets, around 0.2 ug DNA, approximately 30,000 T cell genomes, was used. The table came from immunoSEQ multiplex PCR; TCRdb's copy has only in-frame clones and leaves some out. This table has 550,000 to 850,000 clones, roughly 70% appearing once. Negatively enriched CD4+ T cells were divided by CD45RA into naive and memory. Trimming took off 5 bases at V and 6 bases at J, with 11 bases between the two ends. Per the germline V gene, CDR1 is MNHEY and CDR2 is SVGAGI. The CDR3 loop spans 13 amino acids. Study-wide results and limits: Generation probabilities of non-shared clonotypes were lower (relative to those shared by all four donors).

The chain is built from TRBV6-5 and TRBJ2-1; D is undetermined. The source of this sequence is a woman aged 25 to 45 in good health. Sequencing was performed on memory CD4+ T cells sorted from blood. Subset here: CD45RA-negative fraction. CDR3 in DNA: TGTGCCAGCAGTCGGAGCGTTGGCAATGAGCAGTTCTTC. Translated, it gives CASSRSVGNEQFF.